This T cell receptor beta chain was recorded in a study of immune cell composition in non-small cell lung cancer. Trimming took 0 bases from V and 9 from J, leaving 18 bases between them. CDR1 LGHNA and CDR2 YSLEER come from the germline V gene. The CDR3 covers 15 residues. TCRdb keeps only in-frame clones here, not all; method: immunoSEQ multiplex PCR. The table shows 13,000 to 15,000 clones, with approximately 70% occurring only once. Specimen: lung tumor tissue. The rearrangement joins TRBV4-3 to TRBJ2-7; tentative D call: TRBD2 (7 bases). The receptor was isolated from a human donor with non-small cell lung cancer. This CDR3 reads CASSQDRGAYELQYF. As DNA, the CDR3 is TGCGCCAGCAGCCAAGATCGGGGGGCCTACGAGTTGCAGTACTTC.